Presented here are 30 T cell receptor beta chains from one specimen sequenced in a study of blood T cell repertoires in COVID-19. The method was immunoSEQ multiplex PCR; TCRdb's version includes in-frame clones alone and lacks a portion of them. This table has about 50,000 clones, 85% to 90% appearing once. Sequenced sample: peripheral blood. These receptor sequences come from a man older than 75 with active COVID-19.

The chain links TRBV9 to TRBJ2-1; perhaps TRBD2 as D (7 bases). Germline loops: CDR1 SGDLS, CDR2 YYNGEE. The V and J ends lost 0 bases and 8 bases respectively, with 15 bases between them. The CDR3 length is 15 residues. The CDR3 protein is CASSVDLGGAYEQFF. The CDR3, as DNA: TGTGCCAGCAGCGTAGACCTTGGGGGGGCTTATGAGCAGTTCTTC. The full variable domain, rest sourced from reference TRBV9 and TRBJ2-1, is DSGVTQTPKHLITATGQRVTLRCSPRSGDLSVYWYQQSLDQGLQFLIQYYNGEERAKGNILERFSAQQFPDLHSELNLSSLELGDSALYFCASSVDLGGAYEQFFGPGTRLTVL.

The chain employs TRBV7-8 and TRBJ2-1; a possible D gene is TRBD1 (6 bases). Trimming stripped 5 bases from V and 9 bases from J, with 23 bases between. Germline loops: CDR1 SGHVS, CDR2 FQNEAQ. The CDR3 runs 16 residues. The CDR3 DNA reads TGTGCCAGCAGCCCCAGGACAGCCTTGGCTTTTACTGAGCAGTTCTTC. Residues: CASSPRTALAFTEQFF.

The chain links TRBV5-6 to TRBJ2-7; possible D gene TRBD1, 6 bases. The germline V and J ends were trimmed by 3 bases and 0 bases, with 10 bases remaining between them. This CDR3 is built from 14 residues. Germline V gene data show CDR1 as SGHDT and CDR2 as YYEEEE. As DNA, the CDR3 is TGTGCCAGCAGCTCACCGACAGGCTCCTACGAGCAGTACTTC. It codes for CASSSPTGSYEQYF.

This chain links TRBV9 with TRBJ2-3; 8 positions match TRBD2. The length of the CDR3 is 16 residues. Trimming took 2 bases from V and 4 from J; bases not matched to a gene: 9. Germline assignment: CDR1 SGDLS and CDR2 YYNGEE. CDR3 bases: TGTGCCAGCAGCGTGGGTGCGGGGGGAGTAGCAGATACGCAGTATTTT. This encodes CASSVGAGGVADTQYF.

The V call is TRBV4-3, the J call TRBJ2-1; 11 positions match TRBD2. J lost 8 bases, V lost 1 base, and 7 bases had no gene match. Germline CDR1 and CDR2: LGHNA and YSLEER. CDR3 length equals 16 residues. CDR3 region: CASSQGTSGPLDEQFF. DNA for the CDR3: TGCGCCAGCAGCCAAGGGACTAGCGGGCCTTTGGATGAGCAGTTCTTC.

The chain has TRBV6-6 and TRBJ1-1; TRBD1 agrees at 8 bases. The V gene end was trimmed by 6 bases and the J gene end by 4 bases; junction bases not matched to a gene: 1. Germline assignment: CDR1 MNHNY and CDR2 SVGAGI (reference sequence). This CDR3 comprises 12 residues. The CDR3 DNA reads as TGTGCCAGCAGCACAGGGGGCACTGAAGCTTTCTTT. It is translated as CASSTGGTEAFF.

V usage is TRBV19 and J usage is TRBJ2-7; TRBD1 matches at 7 bases. CDR1 is LNHDA and CDR2 is SQIVND in the germline V gene (reference sequence). The V and J ends lost 3 bases and 3 bases, in that order; junction bases with no gene match: 8. The CDR3 totals 15 residues. The CDR3 loop is CASSIYRGSYYEQYF. The CDR3 DNA follows: TGTGCCAGTAGTATTTACAGGGGATCTTACTACGAGCAGTACTTC. The whole variable domain, filled in from reference TRBV19 and TRBJ2-7, reads DGGITQSPKYLFRKEGQNVTLSCEQNLNHDAMYWYRQDPGQGLRLIYYSQIVNDFQKGDIAEGYSVSREKKESFPLTVTSAQKNPTAFYLCASSIYRGSYYEQYFGPGTRLTVT.

This clone was observed once. The genes are TRBV6-6 and TRBJ1-2, with D possibly TRBD1 on 5 matching bases. CDR1 is MNHNY, CDR2 SVGAGI, per germline (reference sequence). This CDR3 is 14 amino acids long. The V end was cut by 6 bases, the J end by 0 bases, with 11 bases between. CDR3 DNA: TGTGCCAGCAGGAAGACAGATCCTAACTATGGCTACACCTTC. It is translated as CASRKTDPNYGYTF.

This clone was seen a handful of times. The chain uses TRBV7-2 and TRBJ2-7; 9 positions match TRBD2. The germline V gene has CDR1 SGHTA and CDR2 FQGNSA. V dropped 2 bases and J dropped 0; count of bases not matched to a gene: 2. The CDR3 sequence is 15 residues long. In nucleotides, the CDR3 is TGTGCCAGCAGCTTAAGCGGGGGGAGCTCCTACGAGCAGTACTTC. As protein: CASSLSGGSSYEQYF.

The gene calls are TRBV6-5 and TRBJ2-7; D possibly corresponds to TRBD1 (5 bases). CDR1 and CDR2 from the germline V gene are MNHEY and SVGAGI. CDR3 length: 13 residues. The germline V and J ends were trimmed by 0 bases and 4 bases, with 7 bases remaining between them. This CDR3 is CASSYSKGYEQYF. DNA of the CDR3: TGTGCCAGCAGTTACTCGAAGGGGTACGAGCAGTACTTC.

The V gene is TRBV28, the J gene TRBJ2-1, with 9 bases matching TRBD2. Germline trimming cut 4 bases from V and 1 base from J; bases unmatched to any gene: 8. The CDR3 is 17 residues long. Germline-derived CDR1 and CDR2 are MDHEN and SYDVKM. The CDR3: CASSSIRLAESYNEQFF. In nucleotides, the CDR3 is TGTGCCAGCAGTTCGATTCGACTAGCGGAATCCTACAATGAGCAGTTCTTC.

V gene TRBV28 combines with J gene TRBJ1-4; D uncertain. The V end was cut by 5 bases, the J end by 5 bases, with 18 bases between. The CDR3 covers 16 residues. Germline-derived CDR1 and CDR2 are MDHEN and SYDVKM. CDR3 residues: CASSPRRAGRNEKLFF. The DNA for the CDR3 is TGTGCCAGCAGTCCGCGCCGTGCTGGGAGGAATGAAAAACTGTTTTTT.

About this clone itself: The DNA is left out, because the CDR3 cannot be placed on it with certainty; the CDR3 is given as TCRdb lists it. This chain connects TRBV7-2 to TRBJ1-2. Germline V gene data show CDR1 as SGHTA and CDR2 as FQGNSA. The CDR3 length is 15 residues, termini included. The CDR3 spells CASSFGNGGAGGYTF.

The chain links TRBV11-2 to TRBJ2-3, with 10 bases fitting TRBD1. This CDR3 spans 15 amino acids. Germline V CDR1 and CDR2: SGHAT, FQNNGV. V dropped 0 bases and J dropped 5; count of bases not matched to a gene: 2. The CDR3 spells CASSLDGQGGDTQYF. Here the CDR3 DNA reads TGTGCCAGCAGCTTAGATGGACAGGGGGGAGATACGCAGTATTTT.

The rearrangement uses TRBV27 and TRBJ2-7, with TRBD2 matching over 7 bases. V shed 4 bases and J 4 bases; nucleotides not matched to a gene: 16. The CDR3 sequence is 17 residues long. CDR1 and CDR2 (germline): MNHEY, SMNVEV (reference sequence). CDR3 in DNA: TGTGCCAGCAGTTGGATGGGGGGGAGGGTCACCGGGTACGAGCAGTACTTC. Translated: CASSWMGGRVTGYEQYF.

This chain links TRBV9 with TRBJ2-3; D uncertain. CDR1 is SGDLS, CDR2 YYNGEE, per germline. This CDR3 has 14 amino acids. V was cut by 3 bases and J by 2 bases, with 10 bases left in between. CDR3 protein: CASSETGYTDTQYF. In nucleotides, the CDR3 is TGTGCCAGCAGCGAGACCGGGTACACAGATACGCAGTATTTT.

V and J are TRBV7-3 and TRBJ2-3; 11 positions match TRBD2. In germline, CDR1 is SGHTA, CDR2 FQGTGA. V trimming: 5 bases; J trimming: 3 bases; junction bases outside the gene matches: 10. This CDR3 is 17 amino acids long. CDR3 bases: TGTGCCAGCAGCCGAGCGCCCTTAGCGGGGGGGACAGATACGCAGTATTTT. As protein: CASSRAPLAGGTDTQYF.

V gene TRBV28 combines with J gene TRBJ2-5; D perhaps matches TRBD1 (8 bases). This CDR3 comprises 12 residues. The ends were cut back, 6 bases at V and 10 bases at J, with 15 bases in the middle. Germline assignment: CDR1 MDHEN and CDR2 SYDVKM. In nucleotides, the CDR3 is TGTGCCAGCAGCCTACAGGGGGGGGACCAGTACTTC. It specifies CASSLQGGDQYF.

The sample holds a few counts of this clone. The gene calls are TRBV2 and TRBJ2-1; a possible D gene is TRBD2 (5 bases). V was clipped by 3 bases and J by 6 bases, with 15 bases between them. CDR1 is SNHLY and CDR2 is FYNNEI in the germline V gene. The length of the CDR3 is 15 residues. Written as DNA, the CDR3 is TGTGCCAGCAGTGATTGGGCTAGCACGGCCAATGAGCAGTTCTTC. Amino acid sequence: CASSDWASTANEQFF. Based on the CDR3 plus reference TRBV2 and TRBJ2-1, the full variable domain is EPEVTQTPSHQVTQMGQEVILRCVPISNHLYFYWYRQILGQKVEFLVSFYNNEISEKSEIFDDQFSVERPDGSNFTLKIRSTKLEDSAMYFCASSDWASTANEQFFGPGTRLTVL.

The chain employs TRBV7-2 and TRBJ2-2; TRBD1 might be the D (6 bases). The CDR3 totals 16 residues. Trimming removed 5 bases at V and 0 bases at J, with 13 bases between. Germline V gene lookup returns CDR1 SGHTA and CDR2 FQGNSA. The chain's CDR3 is CASSPRRDTNTGELFF. DNA of the CDR3: TGTGCCAGCAGCCCCCGCCGGGACACGAACACCGGGGAGCTGTTTTTT.

The V and J genes are TRBV19 and TRBJ1-1; D might be TRBD1 (6 bases). Germline V gene data show CDR1 as LNHDA and CDR2 as SQIVND (reference sequence). Between the trimmed V and J ends, which lost 10 bases and 0 bases, there was a span of 9 bases. The CDR3 sequence is 12 residues long. CDR3 coding DNA: TGTGCCACCGGGACATTGAACACTGAAGCTTTCTTT. Its protein product is CATGTLNTEAFF.

This clone was counted a single time. The chain has TRBV20-1 and TRBJ2-4; no reliable D call. CDR1 DFQATT and CDR2 SNEGSKA come from the germline V gene (reference sequence). This CDR3 spans 11 amino acids. The V end lost 3 bases, the J end lost 9 bases, and 9 bases lay between the germline ends. The DNA for the CDR3 is TGCAGTGCTAGGGTACGGAGCATTCAGTACTTC. It encodes CSARVRSIQYF.

This clone showed up just a few times. The V call is TRBV27, the J call TRBJ2-3, with D maybe TRBD2 (6 bases). This CDR3 contains 16 residues. Germline V gene lookup returns CDR1 MNHEY and CDR2 SMNVEV (reference sequence). V lost 5 bases, J lost 4 bases, and 19 bases lay in between. The CDR3 region is CASSTQRLVGADTQYF. CDR3 DNA: TGTGCCAGCAGTACCCAGCGACTAGTTGGTGCAGATACGCAGTATTTT.

The chain is built from TRBV19 and TRBJ1-6, with 7 bases aligning to TRBD1. Germline CDR1 LNHDA, CDR2 SQIVND (reference sequence). J lost 10 bases, V lost 7 bases, and 7 bases had no gene match. The CDR3 runs to 13 residues. The CDR3 DNA is TGTGCCAGTACGACAGGGACGGAATCACCCCTCCACTTT. Translating gives CASTTGTESPLHF.

The chain has TRBV3-1 (or the pseudogene TRBV3-2) and TRBJ2-3, with 10 bases lining up with TRBD2. The trim removed 3 bases at V and 8 bases at J, leaving 11 bases unmatched. This CDR3 contains 16 residues. Germline loops: CDR1 LGHDT, CDR2 YNNKEL (reference sequence). DNA for the CDR3: TGTGCCAGCAGCCAGGATCCGGGACTAGCGCGGAGTACGCAGTATTTT. Translating it yields CASSQDPGLARSTQYF.

This rearrangement joins TRBV19 to TRBJ1-5, with 7 bases aligning to TRBD1. After removal of 4 bases from V and 3 bases from J, the junction contained 3 bases not matched to a gene. The germline V gene has CDR1 LNHDA and CDR2 SQIVND (reference sequence). The CDR3 is made up of 14 amino acids. CDR3: CASSRDRVNQPQHF. CDR3 nucleotide sequence: TGTGCCAGTAGTAGAGACAGGGTCAATCAGCCCCAGCATTTT.

The CDR3 DNA sequence: TGTGCCAGCAGATCGACTAGCGGGATCTACAATGAGCAGTTCTTC. Translating gives CASRSTSGIYNEQFF. V usage is TRBV7-2 and J usage is TRBJ2-1; TRBD2 agrees at 11 bases. CDR1 SGHTA and CDR2 FQGNSA come from the germline V gene. The CDR3 is 15 residues long. Unmatched junction bases numbered 4, after V lost 6 bases and J lost 3 bases. Filled out from reference TRBV7-2 and TRBJ2-1, the complete variable domain reads GAGVSQSPSNKVTEKGKDVELRCDPISGHTALYWYRQSLGQGLEFLIYFQGNSAPDKSGLPSDRFSAERTGGSVSTLTIQRTQQEDSAVYLCASRSTSGIYNEQFFGPGTRLTVL.

The chain joins TRBV19 to TRBJ1-5, with a tentative D call TRBD1 (5 bases). The V end lost 5 bases, the J end lost 0 bases, and 11 bases lay between the germline ends. The CDR3 contains 15 residues. Germline V gene lookup returns CDR1 LNHDA and CDR2 SQIVND (reference sequence). The CDR3 DNA sequence: TGTGCCAGTAGTTACGGGACTGATAGCAATCAGCCCCAGCATTTT. Translation gives CASSYGTDSNQPQHF. Using reference TRBV19 and TRBJ1-5 for the parts outside the CDR3, the full variable domain is DGGITQSPKYLFRKEGQNVTLSCEQNLNHDAMYWYRQDPGQGLRLIYYSQIVNDFQKGDIAEGYSVSREKKESFPLTVTSAQKNPTAFYLCASSYGTDSNQPQHFGDGTRLSIL.

The gene calls are TRBV19 and TRBJ2-7; 8 nucleotides align to TRBD1. Germline V gene sequence: CDR1 LNHDA, CDR2 SQIVND (reference sequence). With V trimmed by 3 bases and J by 4 bases, 2 bases remained unmatched. The CDR3 length is 13 residues. The CDR3 loop reads CASSMTGEYEQYF. In nucleotides, the CDR3 is TGTGCCAGTAGTATGACAGGGGAATACGAGCAGTACTTC.

This clone was detected only a few times. The chain is built from TRBV28 and TRBJ1-2; D is ambiguous. This CDR3 spans 12 amino acids. Trimming removed 3 bases from V and 4 bases from J, with 6 bases in between. In germline, CDR1 is MDHEN, CDR2 SYDVKM. CDR3 protein: CASSLNSYGYTF. The CDR3 DNA reads as TGTGCCAGCAGTTTGAACTCCTATGGCTACACCTTC.